The 30 T cell receptor beta chains given below trace back to one sample, sequenced in a study of blood T cell repertoires in COVID-19. Profiling relied on immunoSEQ multiplex PCR, and the TCRdb table lists in-frame clones only, not all of them. The table lists about 410,000 clones, 86% of them singletons. Sequenced input: peripheral blood. The receptors come from a woman under 40 with active or convalescent COVID-19.

V gene TRBV18 combines with J gene TRBJ1-1; possible D gene TRBD1, 5 bases. V gave up 2 bases and J gave up 4 bases, with 11 bases separating them. The CDR3 is made up of 14 amino acids. Per germline, CDR1 KGHSH and CDR2 LQKENI. CDR3 coding DNA: TGTGCCAGCTCACCAGACAGAGTTGCCACTGAAGCTTTCTTT. Amino acids: CASSPDRVATEAFF.

V and J are TRBV5-8 and TRBJ2-7; 9 bases align to TRBD2. Germline V gives CDR1 SGHTS, CDR2 YDEGEE. CDR3 length equals 16 residues. V lost 4 bases to trimming and J lost 2 bases; unmatched junction nucleotides: 10. The CDR3 bases are TGTGCCAGCAGCGTACGACCGACTAGCGGTACCTACGAGCAGTACTTC. This encodes CASSVRPTSGTYEQYF.

This chain joins TRBV27 and TRBJ1-3; no firm D call. CDR1 is MNHEY, CDR2 SMNVEV, per germline (reference sequence). There are 13 residues in the CDR3. The ends were cut back, 5 bases at V and 2 bases at J, with 7 bases in the middle. CDR3 protein: CASSPGTGNTIYF. For the CDR3, the DNA is TGTGCCAGCAGTCCCGGGACTGGAAACACCATATATTTT.

J is TRBJ2-2 and V is TRBV7-9; no clear D gene. CDR1 is SEHNR, CDR2 FQNEAQ, per germline (reference sequence). CDR3 length equals 12 residues. Trimming cost V 3 bases and J 6 bases, with 5 bases left between them. The CDR3, as DNA: TGTGCCAGCAGCTTGAAGCCCGGGGAGCTGTTTTTT. Amino acids: CASSLKPGELFF. The whole variable domain, remainder taken from reference TRBV7-9 and TRBJ2-2, is DTGVSQNPRHKITKRGQNVTFRCDPISEHNRLYWYRQTLGQGPEFLTYFQNEAQLEKSRLLSDRFSAERPKGSFSTLEIQRTEQGDSAMYLCASSLKPGELFFGEGSRLTVL.

This clone was recorded a few times. The chain couples TRBV19 to TRBJ2-7; maybe TRBD1 (6 bases). The CDR3 runs to 14 residues. Germline-derived CDR1 and CDR2 are LNHDA and SQIVND (reference sequence). V was cut by 3 bases and J by 4 bases, with 13 bases left in between. CDR3 loop: CASSMAGTLYEQYF. In DNA form, the CDR3 reads TGTGCCAGTAGTATGGCCGGGACACTTTACGAGCAGTACTTC.

A word on this clone: A junction end diverges from the germline sequence, so it may reflect a read error. The V call is TRBV6-5, the J call TRBJ2-5, with 14 bases aligning to TRBD2. The CDR3 length is 15 residues. CDR1 and CDR2 (germline): MNHEY, SVGAGI. The CDR3 loop is CASSWTSGGQGTQYF. The CDR3 DNA is TGTGCCAGCAGTTGGACTAGCGGGGGGCAAGGGACCCAGTACTTC.

The CDR3: CSVEGGLAGSDEQYF. CDR3 DNA sequence: TGCAGCGTTGAAGGAGGACTAGCGGGATCCGACGAGCAGTACTTC. J is TRBJ2-7 and V is TRBV29-1; 12 bases are shared with TRBD2. The germline gives CDR1 SQVTM, CDR2 ANQGSEA. The J segment lost 5 bases and the V segment lost 1 base, leaving 6 bases of the junction unmatched. The CDR3 extends over 15 amino acids.

V gene TRBV2 combines with J gene TRBJ2-3; 8 positions match TRBD2. Per germline, CDR1 SNHLY and CDR2 FYNNEI. The junction had 7 bases not matched to a gene; V was cut back by 5 bases and J by 0 bases. This CDR3 has 16 residues. CDR3 coding DNA: TGTGCCAGCAGTAAGGGTAGCGGGGTTAGCACAGATACGCAGTATTTT. It codes for CASSKGSGVSTDTQYF.

With respect to this clone: Other DNA variants within this sample encode the same CDR3. V gene TRBV13 combines with J gene TRBJ2-7; TRBD2 matches 9 bases. Germline assignment: CDR1 PRHDT and CDR2 FYEKMQ (reference sequence). V was pared by 6 bases and J by 2 bases, with 5 bases of the junction left unmatched. This CDR3 spans 14 amino acids. The CDR3 nucleotides are TGTGCCAGCAGACGAGCGGGAGGCCCCTACGAGCAGTACTTC. Translation: CASRRAGGPYEQYF.

This sequence joins TRBV3-1 (or the pseudogene TRBV3-2) and TRBJ2-3, with D maybe TRBD2 (6 bases). The CDR3 consists of 17 residues. Germline CDR1 reads LGHDT; CDR2 reads YNNKEL (reference sequence). Trimming stripped 0 bases from V and 2 bases from J, with 15 bases between. The CDR3 DNA reads TGTGCCAGCAGCCAAGATCTAAGGGGACTGTACACAGATACGCAGTATTTT. Its translation is CASSQDLRGLYTDTQYF.

This clone was seen a few times. The chain carries TRBV7-2 and TRBJ2-7, with TRBD1 matching 8 bases. The V gene's germline CDR1 is SGHTA and CDR2 FQGNSA. Germline trimming cut 5 bases from V and 2 bases from J; bases unmatched to any gene: 8. This CDR3 spans 15 amino acids. CDR3 in amino acids: CASSVSGGSAYEQYF. For the CDR3, the DNA is TGTGCCAGCAGCGTATCAGGGGGCTCGGCCTACGAGCAGTACTTC.

The chain carries TRBV19 and TRBJ1-2; 10 positions match TRBD1. The CDR3 length is 13 residues. Trimming removed 5 bases from V and 12 bases from J; junction bases left unmatched: 9. Germline CDR1 is LNHDA and CDR2 is SQIVND (reference sequence). The CDR3 spells CASSPGTGEEDTF. For the CDR3, the DNA is TGTGCCAGTAGTCCGGGGACAGGGGAAGAGGACACCTTC.

This chain connects TRBV4-1 to TRBJ2-1; possible D gene TRBD1, 6 bases. The germline CDR1 and CDR2 sequences are MGHRA and YSYEKL. The CDR3 is made up of 17 amino acids. The ends were cut back, 1 base at V and 5 bases at J, with 18 bases in the middle. The CDR3, as DNA: TGCGCCAGCAGCCAAGTTTGGCGAGTGGACAGTAACAATGAGCAGTTCTTC. The encoded protein is CASSQVWRVDSNNEQFF.

The CDR3, as DNA: TGTGCCTGGAGTGTACTGGGGACAGGGGCCCCCGGCGACGAGCAGTACTTC. This translates into CAWSVLGTGAPGDEQYF. The genes are TRBV30 and TRBJ2-7; 10 bases match TRBD1. Germline CDR1 GTSNPN, CDR2 SVGIG (reference sequence). This CDR3 has 17 amino acids. Trimming removed 0 bases from V and 5 bases from J; junction bases left unmatched: 13.

The V call is TRBV2, the J call TRBJ2-1; 10 positions match TRBD2. The germline V gene has CDR1 SNHLY and CDR2 FYNNEI. The CDR3 loop spans 21 amino acids. J was trimmed by 4 bases and V by 0 bases; bases with no gene match: 18. CDR3 coding DNA: TGTGCCAGCAGTGAAGCTTCTGAACTAAATCCCGGACTAGCGGAGTACAATGAGCAGTTCTTC. Residues: CASSEASELNPGLAEYNEQFF.

The V gene is TRBV2, the J gene TRBJ1-6; TRBD1 matches at 8 bases. The CDR3 has 14 amino acids. Per germline, CDR1 SNHLY and CDR2 FYNNEI. The trim removed 6 bases at V and 5 bases at J, leaving 3 bases unmatched. The CDR3 loop is CASSRDRNNSPLHF. DNA for the CDR3: TGTGCCAGCAGCAGGGACAGGAATAATTCACCCCTCCACTTT.

In this sample, this clone turned up once. The rearrangement uses TRBV24-1 and TRBJ2-2, with D perhaps matching TRBD2 (5 bases). Germline V lookup: CDR1 KGHDR, CDR2 SFDVKD. The V and J ends lost 9 bases and 4 bases respectively, with 11 bases between them. The CDR3 has 13 residues. CDR3 residues: CATLDTSTGELFF. CDR3 in DNA: TGTGCCACCCTTGATACTAGCACCGGGGAGCTGTTTTTT.

V and J are TRBV9 and TRBJ1-2, with D unclear. Germline V gene data show CDR1 as SGDLS and CDR2 as YYNGEE. Trimming took off 2 bases at V and 1 base at J, with 12 bases between the two ends. The CDR3 spans 15 residues. The CDR3 region is CASSVGRNNNYGYTF. The CDR3 nucleotides read TGTGCCAGCAGCGTGGGCCGGAACAATAACTATGGCTACACCTTC.

The chain recombines TRBV19 with TRBJ1-2; no reliable D call. This CDR3 comprises 14 residues. V lost 4 bases to trimming and J lost 5 bases, with 14 bases between them. The germline V gene encodes CDR1 LNHDA and CDR2 SQIVND (reference sequence). CDR3 protein: CASSRAGIGYGYTF. The CDR3 DNA reads TGTGCCAGTAGTAGGGCCGGGATTGGGTATGGCTACACCTTC.

The rearrangement uses TRBV6-5 and TRBJ2-7; D possibly corresponds to TRBD1 (6 bases). The CDR3 has 13 amino acids. CDR1 is MNHEY, CDR2 SVGAGI, per germline. The V end was cut by 5 bases, the J end by 7 bases, with 15 bases between. Here the CDR3 DNA reads TGTGCCAGCAGTCCCTGGGACATCTGGGAGCAGTACTTC. This translates into CASSPWDIWEQYF.

The chain is built from TRBV18 and TRBJ2-3; 7 bases are a match to TRBD1. Germline values: CDR1 KGHSH, CDR2 LQKENI. The V segment lost 6 bases and the J segment 2 bases; nucleotides outside the gene matches: 5. The CDR3 extends over 14 amino acids. CDR3 sequence (DNA): TGTGCCAGCTCTGCCGGGACAGCCACAGATACGCAGTATTTT. Translation gives CASSAGTATDTQYF.

The V and J genes are TRBV13 and TRBJ1-2; 7 nucleotides agree with TRBD1. The germline V gene has CDR1 PRHDT and CDR2 FYEKMQ (reference sequence). Losses at the gene ends were 4 bases for V and 6 bases for J; bases not matched to a gene: 14. The CDR3 is 16 residues long. The DNA of the CDR3 is TGTGCCAGCAGCTCCCTCAACAGGGGCGATAGGAATGGCTACACCTTC. Translation: CASSSLNRGDRNGYTF. Supplemented by reference TRBV13 and TRBJ1-2, the full variable domain reads AAGVIQSPRHLIKEKRETATLKCYPIPRHDTVYWYQQGPGQDPQFLISFYEKMQSDKGSIPDRFSAQQFSDYHSELNMSSLELGDSALYFCASSSLNRGDRNGYTFGSGTRLTVV.

This clone was observed a handful of times. The V and J genes are TRBV19 and TRBJ1-5; D call uncertain. Trimming left V 4 bases short and J 7 bases short, with 11 bases between. From germline, CDR1 is LNHDA and CDR2 SQIVND (reference sequence). The CDR3 runs 13 residues. CDR3 sequence: CASSSGGNQPQHF. In nucleotides, the CDR3 is TGTGCCAGTAGTAGTGGAGGGAACCAGCCCCAGCATTTT.

The rearrangement joins TRBV27 to TRBJ2-2, with 11 positions matching TRBD1. This CDR3 has 16 amino acids. CDR1 and CDR2 from the germline V gene are MNHEY and SMNVEV (reference sequence). V lost 7 bases and J lost 4; bases outside the gene matches: 8. The CDR3 sequence: CASKRTGGASTGELFF. The CDR3 nucleotides read TGTGCCAGCAAGAGGACAGGGGGCGCGTCCACCGGGGAGCTGTTTTTT.

The CDR3 sequence is CASSQGQGYNYGYTF. The CDR3, as DNA: TGTGCCAGCAGCCAAGGGCAGGGATATAACTATGGCTACACCTTC. The V gene is TRBV3-1 (or the pseudogene TRBV3-2), the J gene TRBJ1-2; weak D call: TRBD1 (5 bases). CDR1 is LGHDT, CDR2 YNNKEL, per germline (reference sequence). The CDR3 contains 15 residues. Between the trimmed V and J ends, which lost 1 base and 1 base, there was a span of 10 bases.

The chain combines TRBV11-2 with TRBJ2-1, with D unclear. Germline values: CDR1 SGHAT, CDR2 FQNNGV. The CDR3 is 13 residues long. Trimming took 0 bases from V and 6 from J, leaving 6 bases between them. Here the CDR3 reads CASSLDRPNEQFF. CDR3 bases: TGTGCCAGCAGCTTAGATCGTCCCAATGAGCAGTTCTTC.

The chain uses TRBV19 and TRBJ2-2; D perhaps matches TRBD2 (7 bases). Trimming removed 11 bases at V and 4 bases at J, with 17 bases between. This CDR3 region has 14 residues. In germline, CDR1 is LNHDA, CDR2 SQIVND (reference sequence). CDR3 DNA sequence: TGTGCCTCGGAGGGGGGCGGGGGCACCGGGGAGCTGTTTTTT. Its protein is CASEGGGGTGELFF.

J is TRBJ1-3 and V is TRBV7-6; D perhaps matches TRBD1 (5 bases). CDR1 is SGHVS and CDR2 is FNYEAQ in the germline V gene. V lost 6 bases to trimming and J lost 0 bases, with 15 bases between them. The CDR3 length is 16 residues. The CDR3, as DNA: TGTGCCAGCAGTCCCGTCCTTAGGGGCTCTGGAAACACCATATATTTT. Its translation is CASSPVLRGSGNTIYF. Drawing the rest from reference TRBV7-6 and TRBJ1-3, the complete variable domain is GAGVSQSPRYKVTKRGQDVALRCDPISGHVSLYWYRQALGQGPEFLTYFNYEAQQDKSGLPNDRFSAERPEGSISTLTIQRTEQRDSAMYRCASSPVLRGSGNTIYFGEGSWLTVV.

V and J are TRBV19 and TRBJ2-1, with 9 bases lining up with TRBD2. V shed 8 bases and J 3 bases; nucleotides not matched to a gene: 8. The CDR3 has 15 amino acids. Germline values: CDR1 LNHDA, CDR2 SQIVND (reference sequence). CDR3 protein: CASPGGSGSYNEQFF. For the CDR3, the DNA is TGTGCCAGTCCCGGGGGTAGCGGGAGCTACAATGAGCAGTTCTTC.

The chain employs TRBV27 and TRBJ2-1; 12 nucleotides match TRBD2. The CDR3 has 19 amino acids. V was pared by 5 bases and J by 1 base, with 12 bases of the junction left unmatched. The germline gives CDR1 MNHEY, CDR2 SMNVEV (reference sequence). This chain's CDR3 is CASSIKTSGGPNSYNEQFF. The CDR3 nucleotides are TGTGCCAGCAGTATCAAGACTAGCGGGGGCCCCAATTCCTACAATGAGCAGTTCTTC.